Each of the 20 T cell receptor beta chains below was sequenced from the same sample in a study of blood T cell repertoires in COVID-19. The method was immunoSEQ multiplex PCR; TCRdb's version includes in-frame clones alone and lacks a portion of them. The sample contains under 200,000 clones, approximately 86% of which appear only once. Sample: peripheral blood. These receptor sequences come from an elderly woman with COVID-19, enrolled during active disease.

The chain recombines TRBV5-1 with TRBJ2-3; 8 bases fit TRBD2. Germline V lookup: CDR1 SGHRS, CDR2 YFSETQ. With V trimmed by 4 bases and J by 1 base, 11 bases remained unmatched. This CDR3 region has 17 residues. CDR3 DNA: TGCGCCAGCAGCCCGGCCGGGGACGGGGGGGGCACAGATACGCAGTATTTT. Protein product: CASSPAGDGGGTDTQYF.

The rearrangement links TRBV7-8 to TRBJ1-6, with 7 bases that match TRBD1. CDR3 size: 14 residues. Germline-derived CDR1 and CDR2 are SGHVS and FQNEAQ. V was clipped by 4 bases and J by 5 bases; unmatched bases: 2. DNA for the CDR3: TGTGCCAGCAGCTCCGACAGGGATAATTCACCCCTCCACTTT. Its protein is CASSSDRDNSPLHF.

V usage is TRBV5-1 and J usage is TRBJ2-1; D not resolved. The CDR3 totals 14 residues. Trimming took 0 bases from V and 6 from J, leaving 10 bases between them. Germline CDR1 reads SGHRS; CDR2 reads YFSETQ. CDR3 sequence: CASSLAGSSNEQFF. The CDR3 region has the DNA TGCGCCAGCAGCTTGGCCGGTAGTAGCAATGAGCAGTTCTTC.

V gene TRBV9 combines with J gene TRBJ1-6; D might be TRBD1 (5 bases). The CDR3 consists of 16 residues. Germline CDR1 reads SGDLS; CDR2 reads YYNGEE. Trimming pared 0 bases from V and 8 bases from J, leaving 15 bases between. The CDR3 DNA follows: TGTGCCAGCAGCGTAGCTGCGGGGGGTAGGGATTCACCCCTCCACTTT. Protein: CASSVAAGGRDSPLHF.

CDR3 DNA sequence: TGTGCCAGCAGTTCAGCGAGCGGGGGGACCTACAATGAGCAGTTCTTC. It yields the protein CASSSASGGTYNEQFF. The chain recombines TRBV28 with TRBJ2-1; 9 bases line up with TRBD2. Germline CDR1 reads MDHEN; CDR2 reads SYDVKM. Trimming took 4 bases from V and 2 from J; bases not matched to a gene: 6. The CDR3 spans 16 residues.

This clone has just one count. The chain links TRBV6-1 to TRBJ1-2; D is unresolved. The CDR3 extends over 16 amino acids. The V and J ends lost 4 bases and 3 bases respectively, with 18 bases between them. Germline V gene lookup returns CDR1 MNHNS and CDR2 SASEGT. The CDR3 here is CASSGEPGSPYYGYTF. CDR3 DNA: TGTGCCAGCAGTGGGGAGCCAGGCTCGCCGTACTATGGCTACACCTTC.

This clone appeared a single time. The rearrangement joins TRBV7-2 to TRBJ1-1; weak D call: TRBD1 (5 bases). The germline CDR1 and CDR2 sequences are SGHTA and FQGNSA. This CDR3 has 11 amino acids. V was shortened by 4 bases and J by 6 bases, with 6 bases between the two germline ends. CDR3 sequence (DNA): TGTGCCAGCAGCTCCAGGGCTGAAGCTTTCTTT. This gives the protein CASSSRAEAFF.

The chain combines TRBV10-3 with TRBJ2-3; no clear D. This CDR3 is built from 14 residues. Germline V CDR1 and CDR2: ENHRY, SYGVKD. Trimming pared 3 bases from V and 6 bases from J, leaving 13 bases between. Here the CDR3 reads CAISDTDHSDTQYF. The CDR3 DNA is TGTGCCATCAGTGATACAGACCACAGTGATACGCAGTATTTT.

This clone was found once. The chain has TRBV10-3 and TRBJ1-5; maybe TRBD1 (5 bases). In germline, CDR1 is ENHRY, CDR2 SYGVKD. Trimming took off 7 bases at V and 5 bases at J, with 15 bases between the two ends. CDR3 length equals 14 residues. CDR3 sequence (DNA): TGTGCCATCAATACCGCCGGGGGGGATCAGCCCCAGCATTTT. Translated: CAINTAGGDQPQHF.

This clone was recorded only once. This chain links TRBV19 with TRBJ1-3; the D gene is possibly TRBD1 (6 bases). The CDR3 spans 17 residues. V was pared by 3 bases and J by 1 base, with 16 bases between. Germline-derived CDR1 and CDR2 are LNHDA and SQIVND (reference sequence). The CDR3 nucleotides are TGTGCCAGTAGTATCGGCACCGGCAGGGGTTCTGGAAACACCATATATTTT. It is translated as CASSIGTGRGSGNTIYF. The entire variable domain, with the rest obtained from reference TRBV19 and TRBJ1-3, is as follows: DGGITQSPKYLFRKEGQNVTLSCEQNLNHDAMYWYRQDPGQGLRLIYYSQIVNDFQKGDIAEGYSVSREKKESFPLTVTSAQKNPTAFYLCASSIGTGRGSGNTIYFGEGSWLTVV.

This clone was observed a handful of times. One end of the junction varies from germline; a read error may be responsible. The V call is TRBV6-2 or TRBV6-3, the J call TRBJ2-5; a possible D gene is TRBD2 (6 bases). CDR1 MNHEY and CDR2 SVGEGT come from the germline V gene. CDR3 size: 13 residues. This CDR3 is CASSYSMKGTGDF. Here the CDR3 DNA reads TGTGCCAGCAGTTACTCGATGAAAGGGACTGGAGACTTC.

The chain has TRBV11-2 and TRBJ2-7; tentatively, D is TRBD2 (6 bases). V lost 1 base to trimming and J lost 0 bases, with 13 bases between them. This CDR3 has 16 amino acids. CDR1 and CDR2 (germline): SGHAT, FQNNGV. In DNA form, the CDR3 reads TGTGCCAGCAGCTTAGCGTCTAGCGTCTTCTCCTACGAGCAGTACTTC. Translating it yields CASSLASSVFSYEQYF. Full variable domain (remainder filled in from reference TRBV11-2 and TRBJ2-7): EAGVAQSPRYKIIEKRQSVAFWCNPISGHATLYWYQQILGQGPKLLIQFQNNGVVDDSQLPKDRFSAERLKGVDSTLKIQPAKLEDSAVYLCASSLASSVFSYEQYFGPGTRLTVT.

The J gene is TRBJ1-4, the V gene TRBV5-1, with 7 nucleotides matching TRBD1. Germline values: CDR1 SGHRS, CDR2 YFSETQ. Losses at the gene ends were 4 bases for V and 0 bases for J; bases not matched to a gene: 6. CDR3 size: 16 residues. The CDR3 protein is CASSEQGISTNEKLFF. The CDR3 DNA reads TGCGCCAGCAGCGAACAGGGGATATCAACTAATGAAAAACTGTTTTTT.

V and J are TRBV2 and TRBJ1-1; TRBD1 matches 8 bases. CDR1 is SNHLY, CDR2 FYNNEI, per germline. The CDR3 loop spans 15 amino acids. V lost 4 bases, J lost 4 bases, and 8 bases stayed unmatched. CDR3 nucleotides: TGTGCCAGCAGTGGACAGGGGAACTTAGGCACTGAAGCTTTCTTT. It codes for CASSGQGNLGTEAFF.

This CDR3 reads CASSQDRGRTEAFF. CDR3 DNA: TGTGCCAGCAGCCAAGATAGGGGTAGGACTGAAGCTTTCTTT. V gene TRBV4-2 combines with J gene TRBJ1-1; a possible D gene is TRBD1 (5 bases). CDR3 length equals 14 residues. Germline loops: CDR1 LGHNA, CDR2 YNFKEQ. V lost 0 bases to trimming and J lost 5 bases, with 10 bases between them.

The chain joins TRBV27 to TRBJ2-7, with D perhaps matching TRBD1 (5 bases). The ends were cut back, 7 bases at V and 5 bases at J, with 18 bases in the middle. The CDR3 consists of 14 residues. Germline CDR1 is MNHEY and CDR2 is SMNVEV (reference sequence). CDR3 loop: CASNRLGAWDEQYF. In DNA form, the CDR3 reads TGTGCCAGCAACCGGCTAGGGGCTTGGGACGAGCAGTACTTC.

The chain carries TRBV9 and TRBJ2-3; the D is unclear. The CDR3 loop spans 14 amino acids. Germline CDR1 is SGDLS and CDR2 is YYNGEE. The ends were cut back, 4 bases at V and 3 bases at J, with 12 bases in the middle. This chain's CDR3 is CASSYRVETDTQYF. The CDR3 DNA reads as TGTGCCAGCAGCTACCGGGTGGAGACAGATACGCAGTATTTT.

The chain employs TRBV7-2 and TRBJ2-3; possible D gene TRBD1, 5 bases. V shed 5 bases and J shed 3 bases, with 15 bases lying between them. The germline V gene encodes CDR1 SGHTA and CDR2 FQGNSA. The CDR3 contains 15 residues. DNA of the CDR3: TGTGCCAGCAGCGACCCCGCCAGGGTAACAGATACGCAGTATTTT. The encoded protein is CASSDPARVTDTQYF.

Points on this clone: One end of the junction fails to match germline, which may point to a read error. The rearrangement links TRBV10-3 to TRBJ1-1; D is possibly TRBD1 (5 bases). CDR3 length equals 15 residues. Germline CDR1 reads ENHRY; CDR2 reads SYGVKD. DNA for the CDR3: TGTGCCGCCGGGCCGGACACCATAATGAACGCTGAAGCTTTCTTT. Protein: CAAGPDTIMNAEAFF.

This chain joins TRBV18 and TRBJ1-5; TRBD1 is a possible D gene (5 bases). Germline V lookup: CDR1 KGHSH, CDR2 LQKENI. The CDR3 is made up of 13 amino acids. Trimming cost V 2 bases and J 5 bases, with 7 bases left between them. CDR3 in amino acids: CASSPGADQPQHF. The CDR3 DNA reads TGTGCCAGCTCACCAGGGGCGGATCAGCCCCAGCATTTT.